This TCR beta chain was sequenced for a study of regulatory T cells in long-lasting Graves disease. Across the whole study: Graves' patients, diagnosed recently, had received antithyroid drugs under 3 months.

The V end was cut by 0 bases, the J end by 6 bases, with 10 bases between. Germline V lookup: CDR1 SGDLS, CDR2 YYNGEE. The CDR3 has 13 amino acids. The time point was: newly diagnosed GD, antithyroid drugs for less than 3 months. RNA from PBMCs was the source of the TCR library. Building the TCR beta libraries relied on iRepertoire HTBI primers, and CDR3 regions underwent Arm-PCR. TCRdb processed the multiplex PCR reads anew with MiXCR; each CDR3 protein has one entry. The sample gives 500,000 or so distinct CDR3 sequences, about 15% of which show up once; over 15% is in the top ten. General study results and limits: Persistent Graves' patients showed reduced TCR diversity versus newly diagnosed patients.

There are many counts of this clonotype. The target antigen is unknown. The same specimen was also included in a second study, on T cells in Graves' hyperthyroidism and ophthalmopathy. That report notes: HTBI primers were employed in a first-round RT-PCR of the TCR CDR3.

The rearrangement links TRBV9 to TRBJ2-7; D not resolved. This clonotype was sampled from a woman in her 50s with Graves disease. This sample comprised peripheral blood mononuclear cells (PBMCs), obtained at new diagnosis, from a patient treated with antithyroid drugs. The CDR3 here is CASSVDLSGEQYF. As DNA, the CDR3 is TGTGCCAGCAGCGTAGATCTGTCAGGCGAGCAGTACTTC.